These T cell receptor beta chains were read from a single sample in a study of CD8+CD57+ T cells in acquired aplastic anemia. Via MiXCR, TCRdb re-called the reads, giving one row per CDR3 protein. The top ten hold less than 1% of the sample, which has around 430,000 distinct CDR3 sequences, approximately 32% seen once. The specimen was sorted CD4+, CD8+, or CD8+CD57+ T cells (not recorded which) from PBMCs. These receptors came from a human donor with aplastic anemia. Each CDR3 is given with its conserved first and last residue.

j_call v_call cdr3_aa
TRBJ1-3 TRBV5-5 CASSWDRRGDRIYF
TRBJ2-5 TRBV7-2 CASSFRDRPFKETQYF
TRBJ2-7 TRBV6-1 CASVSGGATYEQYF
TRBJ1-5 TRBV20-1 CSASAGTNQPQHF
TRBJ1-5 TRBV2 CATVDREGSPQHF
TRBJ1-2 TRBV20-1 CSARDGAANYGYTF
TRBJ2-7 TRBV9 CAVGAGFKGYEQYF
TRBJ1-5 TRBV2 CASSAYSRNQPQHF
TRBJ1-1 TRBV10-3 CAVGIRDTEAFF
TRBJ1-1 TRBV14 CASSQATSPPAPAFF
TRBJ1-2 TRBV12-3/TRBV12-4 CASFKGGYGYTF
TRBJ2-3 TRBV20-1 CSARARSTDTQYF
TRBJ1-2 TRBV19 CASSITESAGYTF
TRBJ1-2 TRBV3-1 CASSREGRGYGYTF
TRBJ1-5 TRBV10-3 CAIRGQGAYGQPQHF
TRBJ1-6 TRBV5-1 CASRYQGGMGSSPLHF
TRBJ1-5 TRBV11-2 CASSQGVGRGNQPQHF
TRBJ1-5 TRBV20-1 CSATYGAGDQPQHF
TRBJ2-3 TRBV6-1 CASGRVLASTDTQYF
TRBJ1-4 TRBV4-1 CASSQPREKLFF
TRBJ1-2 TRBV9 CASSGGGDLRYGYTF
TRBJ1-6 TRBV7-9 CASSSLENSPLHF
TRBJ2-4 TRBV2 CASSALFAKNIQYF
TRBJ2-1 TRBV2 CASSVMLRDYNEQFF
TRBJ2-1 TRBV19 CASSMGTSGTSEQFF
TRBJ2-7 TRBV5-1 CASSLGWTGVYEQYF
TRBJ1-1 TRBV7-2 CASSSGQLSVAFF
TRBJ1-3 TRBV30 CAWSRPGQTISGNTIYF
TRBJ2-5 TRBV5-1 CASQITSAQETQYF
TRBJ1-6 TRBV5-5 CASSLPGFAPLHF
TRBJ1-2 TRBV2 CASLQGRYGYTF
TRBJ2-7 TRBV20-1 CSARDPPSGWYF
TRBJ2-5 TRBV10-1 CASSRDRQETQYF
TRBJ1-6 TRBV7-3 CASIHSGDRPLTLHF
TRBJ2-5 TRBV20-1 CSARPGGRAVETQYF
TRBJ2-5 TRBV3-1 CASSRREVQETQYF
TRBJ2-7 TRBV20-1 CSAILSRAYEQYF
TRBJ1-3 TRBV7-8 CASSPRESGNTIYF
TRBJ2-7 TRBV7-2 CASSLRRGGAYEQYF
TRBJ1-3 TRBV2 CASKTGQGKNTIYF
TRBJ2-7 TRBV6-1 CASSELKVTSYEQYF
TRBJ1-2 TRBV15 CATSRGWTGGTYGYTF
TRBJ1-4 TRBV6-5 CASSYGVYEKLFF
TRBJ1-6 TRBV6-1 CASSHPEGSLHF
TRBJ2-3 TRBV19 CASSDSGSTQYF
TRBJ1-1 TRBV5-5 CASSLGVPSRNTEAFF
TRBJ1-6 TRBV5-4 CASSDSRGSYNSPLHF
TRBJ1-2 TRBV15 CATRDRDGMGGGYTF
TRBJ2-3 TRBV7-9 CASSFGPGTDAQYF
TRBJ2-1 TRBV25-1 CASSRLVLGYEQFF
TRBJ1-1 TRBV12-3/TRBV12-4 CASSSARGREPTEAFF
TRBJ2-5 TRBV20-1 CSAPYRLAGFQETQYF
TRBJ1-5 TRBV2 CASSENRRNQPQHF
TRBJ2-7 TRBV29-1 CSVGHRERYEQYF
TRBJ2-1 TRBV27 CASSYLTSGRGIYEQFF